Below, 13 T cell receptor beta chains from the same sample are listed, as sequenced in a study of glioma-infiltrating T cells. Amplification of TCR alpha and beta CDR3 regions from RNA used iRepertoire nested multiplex PCR. A single record per CDR3 protein comes from TCRdb applying MiXCR to the multiplex PCR reads. The sample has 100,000 to 150,000 distinct CDR3 sequences, around 23% seen once. Input material: glioma tissue, nonneoplastic brain tissue, or PBMCs (not recorded which). The receptors originated from a human donor with low-grade glioma or glioblastoma, undergoing nonglioma brain surgery, or in good health (not recorded which).

Notes on this clonotype: A much larger clone sits a single nucleotide away, making a read error possible. The rearrangement links TRBV28 to TRBJ2-2; D possibly corresponds to TRBD1 (6 bases). This CDR3 is 15 amino acids long. V lost 5 bases and J lost 3, with 13 bases in between. Per germline, CDR1 MDHEN and CDR2 SYDVKM. The CDR3 sequence is CASSLSRGYTGELFF. The CDR3 bases are TGTGCCAGCAGTCTTAGCAGGGGATACACCGGGGAGCTGTTTTTT. The full variable domain, with the rest looked up from reference TRBV28 and TRBJ2-2, is DVKVTQSSRYLVKRTGEKVFLECVQDMDHENMFWYRQDPGLGLRLIYFSYDVKMKEKGDIPEGYSVSREKKERFSLILESASTNQTSMYLCASSLSRGYTGELFFGEGSRLTVL.

The chain employs TRBV6-1 and TRBJ2-7; TRBD2 matches at 12 bases. V was pared by 6 bases and J by 9 bases, with 18 bases of the junction left unmatched. Germline CDR1 and CDR2: MNHNS and SASEGT. The CDR3 has 17 residues. The CDR3 loop reads CASSAPGTSGLLLVQYV. The DNA for the CDR3 is TGTGCCAGCAGCGCCCCAGGGACTAGCGGGTTGTTGCTGGTGCAGTACGTC.

This clonotype was detected ten times or more. The V gene is TRBV6-6, the J gene TRBJ2-7; maybe TRBD1 (5 bases). The germline gives CDR1 MNHNY, CDR2 SVGAGI (reference sequence). V lost 2 bases to trimming and J lost 2 bases, with 7 bases between them. There are 13 residues in the CDR3. The CDR3 sequence: CASSYGAAYEQYV. The DNA of the CDR3 is TGTGCCAGCAGTTACGGGGCAGCCTACGAGCAGTACGTC.

Comments on this clonotype: The germline gene is not matched at one end of the junction; a read error may be the cause. This chain connects TRBV7-3 to TRBJ2-1; 7 positions match TRBD1. There are 14 residues in the CDR3. Germline CDR1 and CDR2: SGHTA and FQGTGA. This CDR3 reads CASSPGTVYNEQSF. DNA for the CDR3: TGTGCCAGCAGCCCAGGGACAGTATACAATGAGCAGTCCTTC.

The chain employs TRBV10-3 and TRBJ1-2; D is unresolved. CDR1 is ENHRY and CDR2 is SYGVKD in the germline V gene. This CDR3 has 17 residues. V dropped 2 bases and J dropped 0 bases, with 16 bases sitting between them. CDR3 DNA: TGTGCCATCAGTGAGATCGGGCCAACGGAGGCTAACTATGGCTACACCTTC. Its translation: CAISEIGPTEANYGYTF.

The sample holds many counts of this clonotype. The CDR3 region is CASTLDRYSGNTIYF. CDR3 in DNA: TGTGCCAGCACCTTGGACCGATACTCTGGAAACACCATATATTTT. The chain has TRBV6-2 or TRBV6-3 and TRBJ1-3; no firm D call. From germline, CDR1 is MNHEY and CDR2 SVGEGT. V lost 7 bases to trimming and J lost 0 bases, with 13 bases between them. This CDR3 spans 15 amino acids.

The chain has TRBV5-1 and TRBJ2-3; 8 bases map to TRBD1. The CDR3 extends over 16 amino acids. The V segment lost 0 bases and the J segment 1 base; nucleotides outside the gene matches: 4. Germline loops: CDR1 SGHRS, CDR2 YFSETQ. For the CDR3, the DNA is TGCGCCAGCAGCTTGGGCCCGGGACAGGGCACAGATACGCAGTATTTT. Amino acid sequence: CASSLGPGQGTDTQYF.

This chain uses TRBV7-3 with TRBJ2-2; D is perhaps TRBD2 (6 bases). Trimming stripped 6 bases from V and 6 bases from J, with 11 bases between. Germline CDR1 reads SGHTA; CDR2 reads FQGTGA. The CDR3 length is 13 residues. The CDR3: CASRSGSAGELFF. The CDR3, as DNA: TGTGCCAGCAGATCCGGGAGCGCCGGGGAGCTGTTTTTT.

There are many counts of this clonotype. In DNA form, the CDR3 reads TGTGCCAGCAGTACGACAGGGTTTCCCTACGAGCAGTACGTC. Translated: CASSTTGFPYEQYV. The genes are TRBV27 and TRBJ2-7; 7 nucleotides agree with TRBD1. The germline gives CDR1 MNHEY, CDR2 SMNVEV (reference sequence). After removal of 5 bases from V and 2 bases from J, the junction contained 6 bases not matched to a gene. The CDR3 has 14 residues.

This clonotype appeared a few times. The genes are TRBV28 and TRBJ2-1; the D gene could be TRBD1 or TRBD2 (6 bases each). CDR1 and CDR2 (germline): MDHEN, SYDVKM. The CDR3 has 14 residues. Trimming took off 7 bases at V and 3 bases at J, with 13 bases between the two ends. The CDR3 DNA is TGTGCCAGCACCATGGGGGGCTACTACAATGAGCAGTTCTTC. Residues: CASTMGGYYNEQFF.

Regarding this clonotype: This may be a read error: a much more frequent sequence differs by one nucleotide. This rearrangement joins TRBV18 to TRBJ2-7; D possibly matches TRBD1 or TRBD2 (5 bases each). The CDR3 loop spans 15 amino acids. V shed 4 bases and J shed 3 bases, with 16 bases lying between them. Germline CDR1 KGHSH, CDR2 LQKENI. DNA for the CDR3: TGTGCCAGCTCACACGTTGACAGAGACTACTACGAGCAGTACGTC. Its translation is CASSHVDRDYYEQYV.

This clonotype was picked up many times. The chain joins TRBV6-1 to TRBJ2-1; D is undetermined. The germline V gene encodes CDR1 MNHNS and CDR2 SASEGT. CDR3 length equals 10 residues. Between the trimmed V and J ends, which lost 6 bases and 9 bases, there was a span of 6 bases. The CDR3 region is CASRDTEQFF. DNA of the CDR3: TGTGCCAGCAGAGACACTGAGCAGTTCTTC.

As DNA, the CDR3 is TGTGCCAGCAGCCAGGGAGGGCGACAAGAGACCCAGTACGTC. Its protein product is CASSQGGRQETQYV. The chain combines TRBV28 with TRBJ2-7; 7 bases line up with TRBD2. Per germline, CDR1 MDHEN and CDR2 SYDVKM. The CDR3 is made up of 14 amino acids. J lost 10 bases, V lost 6 bases, and 15 bases had no gene match.